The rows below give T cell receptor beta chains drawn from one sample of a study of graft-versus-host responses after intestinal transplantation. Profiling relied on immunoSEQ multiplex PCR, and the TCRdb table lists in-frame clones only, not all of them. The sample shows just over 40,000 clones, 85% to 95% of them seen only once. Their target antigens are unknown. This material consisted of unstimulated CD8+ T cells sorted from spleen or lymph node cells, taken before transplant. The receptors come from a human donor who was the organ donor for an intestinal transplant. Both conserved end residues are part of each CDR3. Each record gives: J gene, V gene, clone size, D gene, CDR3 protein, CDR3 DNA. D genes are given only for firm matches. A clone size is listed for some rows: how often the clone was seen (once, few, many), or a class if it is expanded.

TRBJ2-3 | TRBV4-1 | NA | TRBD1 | CASSQSPSGTGVDTQYF | TGCGCCAGCAGCCAGAGCCCCTCCGGGACAGGGGTGGATACGCAGTATTTT
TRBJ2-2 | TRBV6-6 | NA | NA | CASSLYTGELFF | TGTGCCAGCTCCCTTTACACCGGGGAGCTGTTTTTT
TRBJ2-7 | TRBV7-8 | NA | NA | CASSLLERPLVPEQYF | TGTGCCAGCAGCCTTCTGGAGAGACCGTTGGTGCCCGAGCAGTACTTC
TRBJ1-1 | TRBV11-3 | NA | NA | CASSRTPVNTEAFF | TGTGCCAGCAGCCGGACCCCCGTGAACACTGAAGCTTTCTTT
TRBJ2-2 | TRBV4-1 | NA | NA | CASSLQGGRTGELFF | TGCGCCAGCAGCTTGCAGGGGGGTCGGACCGGGGAGCTGTTTTTT
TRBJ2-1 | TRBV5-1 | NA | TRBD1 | CASSTDREEYNEQFF | TGCGCCAGCAGCACGGACAGGGAGGAATACAATGAGCAGTTCTTC
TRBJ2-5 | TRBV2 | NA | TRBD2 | CASSTSGGAQETQYF | TGTGCCAGCAGTACTAGCGGGGGGGCCCAAGAGACCCAGTACTTC
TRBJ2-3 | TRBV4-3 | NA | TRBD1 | CASSQIVWQGEADTQYF | TGCGCCAGCAGCCAGATAGTATGGCAGGGGGAAGCAGATACGCAGTATTTT
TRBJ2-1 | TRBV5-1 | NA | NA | CASSLASARYNEQFF | TGCGCCAGCAGCTTGGCCTCGGCAAGATACAATGAGCAGTTCTTC
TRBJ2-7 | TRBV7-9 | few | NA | CASSFTAYEQYF | TGTGCCAGCAGCTTTACGGCCTACGAGCAGTACTTC
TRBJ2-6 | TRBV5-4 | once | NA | CASSTGFAANVLTF | TGTGCCAGCAGTACTGGGTTTGCGGCCAACGTCCTGACTTTC
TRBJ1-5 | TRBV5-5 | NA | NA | CASSLVFLPNQPQHF | TGTGCCAGCAGCTTGGTTTTTTTACCTAATCAGCCCCAGCATTTT
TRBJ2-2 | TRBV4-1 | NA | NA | CASGGGPTGELFF | TGCGCCAGCGGAGGGGGGCCCACCGGGGAGCTGTTTTTT
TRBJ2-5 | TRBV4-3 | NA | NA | CASSRMRGSGETQYF | TGCGCCAGCAGCCGCATGAGGGGCTCCGGAGAGACCCAGTACTTC
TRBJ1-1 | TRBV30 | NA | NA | CAWSSEFVRMNTEAFF | TGTGCCTGGAGTTCAGAGTTTGTACGCATGAACACTGAAGCTTTCTTT
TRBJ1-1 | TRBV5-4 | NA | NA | CASSLTVNTEAFF | TGTGCCAGCAGCTTGACAGTGAACACTGAAGCTTTCTTT
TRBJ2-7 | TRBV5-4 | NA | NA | CAFGSGGSSYEQYF | TGTGCCTTCGGAAGTGGGGGGAGCTCCTACGAGCAGTACTTC
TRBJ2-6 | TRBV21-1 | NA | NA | CASSKSRDGAGANVLTF | TGTGCCAGCAGCAAATCTAGGGACGGGGCTGGGGCCAACGTCCTGACTTTC
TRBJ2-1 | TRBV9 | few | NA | CASSVSRRGEQFF | TGTGCCAGCAGCGTAAGTCGTAGGGGTGAGCAGTTCTTC
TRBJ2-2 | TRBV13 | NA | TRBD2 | CASSLPPGTSGGSTGELFF | TGTGCCAGCAGCTTGCCCCCCGGAACTAGCGGGGGGAGCACCGGGGAGCTGTTTTTT
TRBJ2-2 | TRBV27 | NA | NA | CASNSFDGELFF | TGTGCCAGCAACTCCTTTGACGGGGAGCTGTTTTTT
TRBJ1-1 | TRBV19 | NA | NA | CASSPADSLNTEAFF | TGTGCCAGTAGTCCCGCGGACAGCCTGAACACTGAAGCTTTCTTT
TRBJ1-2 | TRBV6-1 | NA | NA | CASSGWAFNNYGYTF | TGTGCCAGCAGTGGTTGGGCCTTTAACAACTATGGCTACACCTTC
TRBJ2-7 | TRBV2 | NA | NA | CASREKGQVPPEQYF | TGTGCCAGCAGGGAAAAGGGACAAGTGCCCCCCGAGCAGTACTTC
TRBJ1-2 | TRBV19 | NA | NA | CASSTQVPNGYTF | TGTGCCAGTAGCACACAGGTACCCAATGGCTACACCTTC
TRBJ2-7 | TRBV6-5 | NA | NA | CASSYSLGERAYEQYF | TGTGCCAGCAGTTACTCGCTGGGGGAGCGGGCATACGAGCAGTACTTC
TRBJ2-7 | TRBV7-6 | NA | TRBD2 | CASSASGGAYEQYF | TGTGCCAGCAGCGCTAGCGGGGGGGCCTACGAGCAGTACTTC
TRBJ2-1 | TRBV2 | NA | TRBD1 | CASSLTGGGLDEQFF | TGTGCCAGCAGCCTGACAGGGGGCGGGTTGGATGAGCAGTTCTTC
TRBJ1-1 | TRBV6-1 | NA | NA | CASSLKYEGGREAFF | TGTGCCAGCAGCCTTAAGTATGAGGGTGGTCGTGAAGCTTTCTTT
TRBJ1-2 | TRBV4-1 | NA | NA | CASSQETGRYGYTF | TGCGCCAGCAGCCAAGAGACTGGGAGGTATGGCTACACCTTC
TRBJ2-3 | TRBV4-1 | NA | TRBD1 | CASSHWTGTDTQYF | TGCGCCAGCAGCCACTGGACAGGGACAGATACGCAGTATTTT
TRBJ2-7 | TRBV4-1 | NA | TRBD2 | CASSQSARSGDYEQYF | TGCGCCAGCAGCCAGTCTGCTCGTAGCGGGGACTACGAGCAGTACTTC
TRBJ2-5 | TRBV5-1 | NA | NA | CASTLLGIARETQYF | TGCGCCAGCACCCTCCTCGGTATAGCGCGAGAGACCCAGTACTTC
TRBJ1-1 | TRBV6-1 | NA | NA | CASSADGERTEAFF | TGTGCCAGCAGTGCCGACGGGGAGAGGACTGAAGCTTTCTTT
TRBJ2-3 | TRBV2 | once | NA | CASSEVLTDTQYF | TGTGCCAGCAGTGAAGTGCTAACAGATACGCAGTATTTT
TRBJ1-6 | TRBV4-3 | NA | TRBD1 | CASSQGPGQGNSPLHF | TGCGCCAGCAGCCAAGGCCCGGGACAGGGTAATTCACCCCTCCACTTT
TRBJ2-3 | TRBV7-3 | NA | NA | CASSLTGGSGDTQYF | TGTGCCAGCAGCTTAACGGGGGGTTCAGGAGATACGCAGTATTTT
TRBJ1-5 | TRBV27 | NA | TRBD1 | CASSPTDRGPDQPQHF | TGTGCCAGCAGTCCAACGGACAGGGGGCCGGATCAGCCCCAGCATTTT
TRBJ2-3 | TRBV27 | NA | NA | CASTPTAGDTQYF | TGTGCCAGCACTCCCACCGCGGGGGATACGCAGTATTTT
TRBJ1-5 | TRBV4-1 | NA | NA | CASSQEGRGNQPQHF | TGCGCCAGCAGCCAAGAGGGCAGGGGCAATCAGCCCCAGCATTTT
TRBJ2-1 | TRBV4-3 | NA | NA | CASSQHDNPPHNEQFF | TGCGCCAGCAGCCAGCACGATAACCCCCCCCACAATGAGCAGTTCTTC